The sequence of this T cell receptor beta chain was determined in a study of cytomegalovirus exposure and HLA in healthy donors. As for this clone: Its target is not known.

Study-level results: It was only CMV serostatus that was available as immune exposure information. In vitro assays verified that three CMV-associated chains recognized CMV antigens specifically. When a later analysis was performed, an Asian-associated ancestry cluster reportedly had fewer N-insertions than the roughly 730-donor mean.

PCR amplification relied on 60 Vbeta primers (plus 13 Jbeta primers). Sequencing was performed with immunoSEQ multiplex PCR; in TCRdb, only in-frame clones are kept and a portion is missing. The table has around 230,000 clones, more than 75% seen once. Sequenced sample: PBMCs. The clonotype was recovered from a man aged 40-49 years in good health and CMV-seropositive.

The CDR3, as DNA: TGTGCCAGCAGCCAAGGACAGGGGAATCAGCCCCAGCATTTT. Translation gives CASSQGQGNQPQHF. The chain has TRBV14 and TRBJ1-5; 8 nucleotides match TRBD1. With V trimmed by 1 base and J by 4 bases, 0 bases remained unmatched. Germline CDR1 SGHDN, CDR2 FVKESK. The CDR3 is 14 residues long.